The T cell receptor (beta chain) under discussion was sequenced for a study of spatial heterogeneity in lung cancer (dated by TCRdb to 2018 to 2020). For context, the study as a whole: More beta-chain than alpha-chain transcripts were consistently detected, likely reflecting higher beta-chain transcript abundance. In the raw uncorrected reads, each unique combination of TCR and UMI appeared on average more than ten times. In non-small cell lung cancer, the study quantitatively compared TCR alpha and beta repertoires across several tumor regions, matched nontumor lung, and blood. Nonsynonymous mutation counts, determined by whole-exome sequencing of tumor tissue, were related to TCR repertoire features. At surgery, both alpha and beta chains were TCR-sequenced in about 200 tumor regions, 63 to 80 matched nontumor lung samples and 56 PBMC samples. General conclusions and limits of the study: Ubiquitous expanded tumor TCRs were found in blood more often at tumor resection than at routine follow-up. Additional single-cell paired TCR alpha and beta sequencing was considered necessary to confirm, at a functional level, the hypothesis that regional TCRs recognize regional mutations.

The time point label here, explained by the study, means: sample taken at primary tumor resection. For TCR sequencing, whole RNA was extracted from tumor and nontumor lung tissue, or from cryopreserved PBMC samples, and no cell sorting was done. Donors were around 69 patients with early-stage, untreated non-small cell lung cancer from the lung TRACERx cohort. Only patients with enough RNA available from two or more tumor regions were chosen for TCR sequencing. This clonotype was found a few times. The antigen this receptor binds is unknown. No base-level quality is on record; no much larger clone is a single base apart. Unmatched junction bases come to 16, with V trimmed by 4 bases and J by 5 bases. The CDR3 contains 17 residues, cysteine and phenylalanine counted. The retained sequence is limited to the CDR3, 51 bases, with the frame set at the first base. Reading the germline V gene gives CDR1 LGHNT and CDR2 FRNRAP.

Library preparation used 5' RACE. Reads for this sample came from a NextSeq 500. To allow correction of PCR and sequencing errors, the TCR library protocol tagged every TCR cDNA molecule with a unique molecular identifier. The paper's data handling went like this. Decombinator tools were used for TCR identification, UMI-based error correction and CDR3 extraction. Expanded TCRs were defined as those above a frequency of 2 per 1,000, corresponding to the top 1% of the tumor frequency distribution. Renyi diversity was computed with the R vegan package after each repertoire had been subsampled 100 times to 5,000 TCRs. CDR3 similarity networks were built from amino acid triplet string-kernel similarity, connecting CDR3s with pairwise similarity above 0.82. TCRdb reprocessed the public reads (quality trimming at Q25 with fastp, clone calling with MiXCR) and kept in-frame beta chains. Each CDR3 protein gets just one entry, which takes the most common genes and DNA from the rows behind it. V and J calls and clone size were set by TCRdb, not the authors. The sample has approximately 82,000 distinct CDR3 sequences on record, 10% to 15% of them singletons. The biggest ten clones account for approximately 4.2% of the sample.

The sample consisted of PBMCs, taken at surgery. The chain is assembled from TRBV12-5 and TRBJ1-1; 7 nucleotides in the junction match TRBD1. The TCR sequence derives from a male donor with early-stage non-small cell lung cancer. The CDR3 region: CASGSRISGQDSTEAFF. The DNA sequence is TGTGCTAGTGGTTCGCGGATCTCTGGACAGGATAGTACTGAAGCTTTCTTT.